This TCR beta chain comes out of a study of control samples from healthy donors and cancer patients. V lost 6 bases to trimming and J lost 2 bases, with 14 bases between them. Germline lookup yields CDR1 SGHAT and CDR2 FQNNGV. The CDR3 contains 14 residues. Measured with immunoSEQ multiplex PCR; TCRdb has only the in-frame clones, and not every one. The table records about 60,000 clones, approximately 95% of them present only once. Sequencing was performed on blood. The chain combines TRBV11-2 with TRBJ2-7, with D tentatively TRBD2 (6 bases). This TCR was recovered from a woman under 30 in good health. As DNA, the CDR3 is TGTGCCAGCAGGTCTATAGCGGCTACCTACGAGCAGTACTTC. Protein sequence: CASRSIAATYEQYF.